This is a list of T cell receptor beta chains from one sample in a study of cytomegalovirus exposure and HLA in healthy donors. Assay used: immunoSEQ multiplex PCR; TCRdb lists only in-frame clones, some missing. The sample consists of 120,000 to 150,000 clones, approximately 81% of them appearing once. Source material: PBMCs. The receptors originated from a woman in her forties in good health and CMV-seropositive. Each CDR3 is given without its conserved first and last residue.

TRBV18,ASSPGQGTPGSYEQY
TRBV7-6,ASSQSRETQY
TRBV18,ASSTRAGPVSGNTIY
TRBV18,ASSPQGSGSLDIQY
TRBV27,ASSLYGRRQF
TRBV18,ASSPYHEAEQY
TRBV7-3,ASSLGGGAGELF
TRBV27,ASSQLTGTGISYEQY
TRBV28,ASSPRTGYEQY
TRBV9,ASSVGFQGLGNTIY
TRBV10-3,AIRGLAARDEQF
TRBV5-6,ASSGPLTSRSTDTQY
TRBV30,AWVNNGELF
TRBV4-1,ASSQAGTSADEQY
TRBV5-1,ASSAGEAYGYT
TRBV7-9,ASSLTDYNSPLH
TRBV5-1,ASSSTSGTHNEQF
TRBV27,ASRSQQGMNSPLH
TRBV28,ASSRDRGKAF
TRBV18,ASSNRALKYEQY
TRBV7-3,ASTGETPCYEQY
TRBV19,ASRRNTEAF
TRBV6-1,ASIGLAYSNQPQH
TRBV27,ASSPAGARHEQF
TRBV6-1,ASTTASYEQY
TRBV28,AVEGSTNEKLF
TRBV7-9,SSSPGQGALNTEAF
TRBV5-1,ASRQGAYEQY
TRBV7-8,ASSLMAGVNSPLH
TRBV19,ASSTRNTDTQY
TRBV6-5,ASRGLSKTPLH
TRBV19,ASSFVYNEQF
TRBV7-9,ASSPPNRVKKGDEQF
TRBV4-1,ASSQGLTWDSNEQF
TRBV7-2,ASSPSRDRVGHEQY
TRBV28,ASSLTYSTEAF
TRBV9,ASSARDSGNTIY
TRBV9,ASSVRGTYQETQY
TRBV30,AWRADHREEQF
TRBV4-1,AILSGGGSDTQY
TRBV7-7,ASSRTSGGTDTQY